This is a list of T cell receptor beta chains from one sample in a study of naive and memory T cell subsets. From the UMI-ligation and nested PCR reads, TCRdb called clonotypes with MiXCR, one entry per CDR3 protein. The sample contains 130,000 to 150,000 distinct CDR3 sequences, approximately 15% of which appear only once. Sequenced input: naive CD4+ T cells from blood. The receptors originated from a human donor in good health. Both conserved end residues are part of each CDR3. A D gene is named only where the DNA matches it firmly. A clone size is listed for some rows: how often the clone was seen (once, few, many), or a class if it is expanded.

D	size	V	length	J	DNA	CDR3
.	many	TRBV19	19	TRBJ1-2	TGTGCCAGTAGTATAGGACGTCGAGACAGCCGACTAACGAGCTATGGCTACACCTTC	CASSIGRRDSRLTSYGYTF
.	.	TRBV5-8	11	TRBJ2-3	TGTGCCAGCAACAGACTAGGTCAGTCGTATTTT	CASNRLGQSYF
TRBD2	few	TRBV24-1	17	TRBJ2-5	TGTGCCACCAGTGAGGGGACTAGCGGAATTGGGAGTGAGACCCAGTACTTC	CATSEGTSGIGSETQYF
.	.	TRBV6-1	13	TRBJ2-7	TGTGCCAGCGCTGAGACAGTTGCCTACGAGCAGTACTTC	CASAETVAYEQYF
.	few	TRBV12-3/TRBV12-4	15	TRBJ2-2	TGTGCCAGCAGTCTTCGGGGAGTTAACACCGGGGAGCTGTTTTTT	CASSLRGVNTGELFF
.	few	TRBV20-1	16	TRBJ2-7	TGCAGTGCTAGAGACCGGACAGCCCGAAACTCCTACGAGCAGTACTTC	CSARDRTARNSYEQYF
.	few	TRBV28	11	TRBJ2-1	TGTGCCAGCAGTAGGGGGGACGAGCAGTTCTTC	CASSRGDEQFF
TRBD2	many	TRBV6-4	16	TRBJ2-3	TGTGCCAGCAGTCCCAGACTAGCGGGAGGATCGGATACGCAGTATTTT	CASSPRLAGGSDTQYF
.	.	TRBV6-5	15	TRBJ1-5	TGTGCCAGCAACCGGGAAAATTATAGCAATCAGCCCCAGCATTTT	CASNRENYSNQPQHF
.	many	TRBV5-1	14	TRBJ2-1	TGCGCCAGCAGCTTGGGGGACGCCCACAATGAGCAGTTCTTC	CASSLGDAHNEQFF
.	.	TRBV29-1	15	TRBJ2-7	TGCAGCGTTGAAGATAAGGGTTTGAGGAGTTACGAGCAGTACTTC	CSVEDKGLRSYEQYF
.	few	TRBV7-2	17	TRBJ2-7	TGTGCCAGCAGCTTAAGTCTGGACCCACGCCAAGTTTACGAGCAGTACTTC	CASSLSLDPRQVYEQYF
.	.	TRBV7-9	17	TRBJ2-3	TGTGCCAGCAGCCCCCGCCCTGACGGGACAAGACTGGATACGCAGTATTTT	CASSPRPDGTRLDTQYF
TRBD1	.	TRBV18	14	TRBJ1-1	TGTGCCAGCTCCAGGGGGCCGACGAACACTGAAGCTTTCTTT	CASSRGPTNTEAFF
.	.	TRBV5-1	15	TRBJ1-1	TGCGCCAGCAGCTTGTTGGGGGCGCGGGACACTGAAGCTTTCTTT	CASSLLGARDTEAFF
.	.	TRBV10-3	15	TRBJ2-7	TGTGCCATCAGGGGGGGGACAGGACCAAATTACGAGCAGTACTTC	CAIRGGTGPNYEQYF
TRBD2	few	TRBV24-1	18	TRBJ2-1	TGTGCCACCAGTGACGAAAAAACTAGCGGGAGGGCCAGACATGAGCAGTTCTTC	CATSDEKTSGRARHEQFF
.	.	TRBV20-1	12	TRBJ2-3	TGCAGTGCTACTGGCGTCACAGATACGCAGTATTTT	CSATGVTDTQYF
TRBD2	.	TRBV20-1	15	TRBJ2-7	TGCAGTGCTATGACCCGGACTAGCGGTAGGGAGGAGCAGTACTTC	CSAMTRTSGREEQYF
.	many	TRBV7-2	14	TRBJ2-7	TGTGCCAGCAGCTTAGCGGGGAAGTTCTACGAGCAGTACTTC	CASSLAGKFYEQYF
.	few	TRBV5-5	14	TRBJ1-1	TGTGCCAGCAGACTGGATCGGCCGAACACTGAAGCTTTCTTT	CASRLDRPNTEAFF
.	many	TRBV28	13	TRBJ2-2	TGTGCCAGCAGTTTGAGGGTCGGCGGGGAGCTGTTTTTT	CASSLRVGGELFF
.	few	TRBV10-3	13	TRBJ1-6	TGTGCCATCAAGGATCCGGAAGAATCACCCCTCCACTTT	CAIKDPEESPLHF
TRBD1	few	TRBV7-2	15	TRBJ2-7	TGTGCCAGCAGCTCCGACAGGGCGCGCGATGGCGAGCAGTACTTC	CASSSDRARDGEQYF
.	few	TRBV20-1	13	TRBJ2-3	TGCAGTGTCGTGCGGGGTAGCACAGATACGCAGTATTTT	CSVVRGSTDTQYF
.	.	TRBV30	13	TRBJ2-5	TGTGCCTGGAGTGGGGGGCTCCAAGAGACCCAGTACTTC	CAWSGGLQETQYF
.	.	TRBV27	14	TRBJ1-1	TGTGCCAGCAGTTTAGATGGGCGGCCCACTGAAGCTTTCTTT	CASSLDGRPTEAFF
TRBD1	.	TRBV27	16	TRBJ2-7	TGTGCCAGCAGTGGACGGACAGGGGGGAGCTCCTACGAGCAGTACTTC	CASSGRTGGSSYEQYF
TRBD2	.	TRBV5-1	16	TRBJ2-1	TGCGCCAGCAGCTTGGTGGCGAGCGGGAGCTACAATGAGCAGTTCTTC	CASSLVASGSYNEQFF
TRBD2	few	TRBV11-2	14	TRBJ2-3	TGTGCCAGCAGCGCTAGCGGTAGCACAGATACGCAGTATTTT	CASSASGSTDTQYF
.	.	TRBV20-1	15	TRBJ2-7	TGCAGTTCGCTAGATGGGGGGTTTAGTCCGGGCGAGCAGTACTTC	CSSLDGGFSPGEQYF
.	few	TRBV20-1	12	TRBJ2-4	TGCAGTGCCGAGGACGGAGAAAACATTCAGTACTTC	CSAEDGENIQYF
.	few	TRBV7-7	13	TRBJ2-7	TGTGCCAGCAGCCCAGCTCTGGGGGGCGAGCAGTACTTC	CASSPALGGEQYF
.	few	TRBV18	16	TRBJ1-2	TGTGCCAGCTCACCGTATCGAGACAGCTCTAACTATGGCTACACCTTC	CASSPYRDSSNYGYTF
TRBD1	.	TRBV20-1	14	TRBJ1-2	TGCAGTGCTAGAGAGGACAGGAACAACTATGGCTACACCTTC	CSAREDRNNYGYTF
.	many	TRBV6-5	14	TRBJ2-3	TGTGCCAGCAGTCCCCCAGGACGCACAGATACGCAGTATTTT	CASSPPGRTDTQYF